This entry describes one TCR beta chain. The sample comes from a study of blood T cell repertoires in COVID-19. Study-level information: In each case, the material was cDNA or gDNA derived from T cells, B-cell-depleted T cells, or PBMCs.

Germline trimming cut 2 bases from V and 6 bases from J; bases unmatched to any gene: 3. The CDR3 extends over 15 amino acids. CDR1 is SGHRS, CDR2 YFSETQ, per germline. In the original analysis: Researchers report that nucleated cell counts were estimated from reference gene primer amplification. Libraries were prepared by immunoSEQ multiplex PCR; TCRdb keeps only in-frame clonotypes and omits some of them. For V, J and clone size, that table is used; D and trimming come from the DNA. Of 250,000 to 350,000 clones listed, 90% were seen once; the top ten hold 2% to 3%. The material sequenced was PBMCs or T cells enriched from blood (not recorded which). The chain recombines TRBV5-1 with TRBJ2-2, with TRBD1 identical over 11 bases. The sequence was obtained from a man between 60 and 70 years old who had recovered from COVID-19. The CDR3 DNA reads TGCGCCAGCAGCTTTGGACAGGGGGCTTCCGGGGAGCTGTTTTTT. Translated: CASSFGQGASGELFF. The whole variable domain, filled in from reference TRBV5-1 and TRBJ2-2, reads KAGVTQTPRYLIKTRGQQVTLSCSPISGHRSVSWYQQTPGQGLQFLFEYFSETQRNKGNFPGRFSGRQFSNSRSEMNVSTLELGDSALYLCASSFGQGASGELFFGEGSRLTVL.